This is a list of T cell receptor beta chains from one sample in a study of T cells expressing NK-cell markers. TCRdb reprocessed the 5' RACE reads and stores each CDR3 protein as one record, lacking DNA. The repertoire table contains about 460,000 distinct CDR3 sequences. The sequenced material came from blood T cells: a sorted CD56 or NKG2C T cell subset, CD4+ or CD8+ T cells, or bulk PBMC T cells (not recorded which). Source of these receptors: a woman between 50 and 59 years old in good health. CDR3s include the opening cysteine and the closing phenylalanine or tryptophan. The order of the fields is CDR3 length, V gene, J gene, CDR3 protein.

>13|TRBV29-1|TRBJ2-7
CSVSGGRTYEQYF
>13|TRBV12-5|TRBJ1-5
CASGYDGYQPQHF
>18|TRBV14|TRBJ2-3
CASSQVEFRGIGSDTQYF
>14|TRBV29-1|TRBJ1-1
CSVEDAAGTDEAFF
>15|TRBV11-2|TRBJ2-5
CASSLGQVVQETQYF
>15|TRBV28|TRBJ2-1
CASSLGGLAYNEQFF
>16|TRBV6-1|TRBJ2-4
CASSGPGGLAKNIQYF
>16|TRBV4-1|TRBJ2-1
CASSPHPAGRASEQFF
>16|TRBV10-3|TRBJ2-5
CAISENPGGVQETQYF
>16|TRBV6-1|TRBJ1-5
CASSEGALGVDQPQHF
>16|TRBV20-1|TRBJ1-4
CSASTPSGATNEKLFF
>17|TRBV6-6|TRBJ1-3
CASSRGLTANPGNTIYF
>14|TRBV5-1|TRBJ2-7
CASSLQGASKSKYF
>11|TRBV20-1|TRBJ2-1
CSARQGPGQFF
>15|TRBV20-1|TRBJ2-3
CSAREWTRGTDTQYF
>17|TRBV5-1|TRBJ2-3
CASSFYGVRVVADTQYF
>16|TRBV19|TRBJ2-1
CASSLDFSSSYNEQFF
>13|TRBV18|TRBJ1-2
CASSPVKGSGYTF
>16|TRBV6-5|TRBJ2-7
CASSYQGQPTSYEQYF